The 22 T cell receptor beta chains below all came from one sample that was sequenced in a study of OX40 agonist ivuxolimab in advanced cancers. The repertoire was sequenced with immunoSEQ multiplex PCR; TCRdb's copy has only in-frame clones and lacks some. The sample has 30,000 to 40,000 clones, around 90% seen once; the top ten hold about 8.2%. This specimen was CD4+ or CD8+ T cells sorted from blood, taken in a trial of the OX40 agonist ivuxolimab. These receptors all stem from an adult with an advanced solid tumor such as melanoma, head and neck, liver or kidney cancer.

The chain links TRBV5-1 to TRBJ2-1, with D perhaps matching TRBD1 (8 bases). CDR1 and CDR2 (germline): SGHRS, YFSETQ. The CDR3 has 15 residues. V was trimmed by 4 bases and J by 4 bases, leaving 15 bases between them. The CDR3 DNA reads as TGCGCCAGCAGCAACGGACAGGGAGGGTACAATGAGCAGTTCTTC. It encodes CASSNGQGGYNEQFF.

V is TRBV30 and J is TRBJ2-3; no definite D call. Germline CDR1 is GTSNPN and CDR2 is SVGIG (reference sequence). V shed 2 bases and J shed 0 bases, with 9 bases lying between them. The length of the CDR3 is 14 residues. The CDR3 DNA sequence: TGTGCCTGGAGTAAAGGCCCTAGCACAGATACGCAGTATTTT. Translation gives CAWSKGPSTDTQYF.

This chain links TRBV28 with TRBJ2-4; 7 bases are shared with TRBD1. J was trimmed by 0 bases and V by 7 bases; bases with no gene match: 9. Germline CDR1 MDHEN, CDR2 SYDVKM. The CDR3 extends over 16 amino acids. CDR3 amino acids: CASNRRQGGAKNIQYF. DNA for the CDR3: TGTGCCAGCAACAGGAGACAGGGTGGAGCCAAAAACATTCAGTACTTC. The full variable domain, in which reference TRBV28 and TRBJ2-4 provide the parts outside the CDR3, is DVKVTQSSRYLVKRTGEKVFLECVQDMDHENMFWYRQDPGLGLRLIYFSYDVKMKEKGDIPEGYSVSREKKERFSLILESASTNQTSMYLCASNRRQGGAKNIQYFGAGTRLSVL.

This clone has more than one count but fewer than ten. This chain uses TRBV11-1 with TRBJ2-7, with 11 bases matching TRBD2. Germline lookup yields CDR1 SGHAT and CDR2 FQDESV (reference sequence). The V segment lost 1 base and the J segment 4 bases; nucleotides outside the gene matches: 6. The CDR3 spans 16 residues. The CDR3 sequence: CASSLEGGLAAYEQYF. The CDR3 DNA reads TGTGCCAGCAGCTTAGAGGGGGGACTAGCGGCGTACGAGCAGTACTTC. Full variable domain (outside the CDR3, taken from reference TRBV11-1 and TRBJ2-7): EAEVAQSPRYKITEKSQAVAFWCDPISGHATLYWYRQILGQGPELLVQFQDESVVDDSQLPKDRFSAERLKGVDSTLKIQPAELGDSAMYLCASSLEGGLAAYEQYFGPGTRLTVT.

The CDR3 spells CASSSDLVGANTGELFF. The CDR3, as DNA: TGTGCCAGCAGCTCGGATTTAGTGGGGGCGAACACCGGGGAGCTGTTTTTT. This chain connects TRBV7-2 to TRBJ2-2; D may match TRBD1 or TRBD2 (5 bases each). CDR1 and CDR2 (germline): SGHTA, FQGNSA. The CDR3 sequence is 17 residues long. Trimming removed 4 bases at V and 0 bases at J, with 15 bases between.

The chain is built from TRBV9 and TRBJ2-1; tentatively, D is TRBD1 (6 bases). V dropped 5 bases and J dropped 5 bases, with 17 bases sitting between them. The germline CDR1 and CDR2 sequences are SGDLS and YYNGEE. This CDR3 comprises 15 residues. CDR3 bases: TGTGCCAGCAGTTCAACGCCGGGACACCACAATGAGCAGTTCTTC. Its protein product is CASSSTPGHHNEQFF.

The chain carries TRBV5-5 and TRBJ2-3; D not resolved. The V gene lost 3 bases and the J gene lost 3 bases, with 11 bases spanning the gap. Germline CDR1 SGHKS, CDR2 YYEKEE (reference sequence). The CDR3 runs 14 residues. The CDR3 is CASSYGMWTDTQYF. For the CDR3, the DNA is TGTGCCAGCAGCTATGGCATGTGGACAGATACGCAGTATTTT.

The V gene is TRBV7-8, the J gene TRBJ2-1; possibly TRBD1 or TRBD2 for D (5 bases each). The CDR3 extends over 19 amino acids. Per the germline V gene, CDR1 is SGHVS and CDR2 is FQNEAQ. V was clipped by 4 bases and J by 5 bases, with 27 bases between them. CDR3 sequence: CASSSRGPLQLRTNNEQFF. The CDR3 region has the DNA TGTGCCAGCAGCTCCCGGGGCCCTCTCCAGCTACGAACTAACAATGAGCAGTTCTTC.

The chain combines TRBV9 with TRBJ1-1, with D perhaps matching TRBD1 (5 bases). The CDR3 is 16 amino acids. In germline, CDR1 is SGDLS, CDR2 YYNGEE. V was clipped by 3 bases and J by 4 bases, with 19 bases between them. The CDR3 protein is CASSARRGEEGTEAFF. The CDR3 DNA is TGTGCCAGCAGCGCCCGGAGAGGGGAGGAAGGCACTGAAGCTTTCTTT.

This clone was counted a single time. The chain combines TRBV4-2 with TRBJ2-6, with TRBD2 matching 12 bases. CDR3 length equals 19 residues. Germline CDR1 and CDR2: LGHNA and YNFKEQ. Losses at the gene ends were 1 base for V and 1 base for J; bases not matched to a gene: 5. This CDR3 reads CASSQGSGLAGSGANVLTF. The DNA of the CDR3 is TGTGCCAGCAGCCAAGGATCCGGACTAGCGGGATCTGGGGCCAACGTCCTGACTTTC.

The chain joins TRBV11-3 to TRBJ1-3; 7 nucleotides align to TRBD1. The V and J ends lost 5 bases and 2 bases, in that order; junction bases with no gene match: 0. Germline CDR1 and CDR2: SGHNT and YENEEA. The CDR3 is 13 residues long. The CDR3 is CASSTGAGNTIYF. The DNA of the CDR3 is TGTGCCAGCAGCACAGGGGCTGGAAACACCATATATTTT.

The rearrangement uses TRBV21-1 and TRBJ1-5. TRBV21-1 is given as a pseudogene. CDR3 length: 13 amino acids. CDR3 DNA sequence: TGTGCCAGCAGGCGGATTAGCAATCAGCCCCAGCATTTT. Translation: CASRRISNQPQHF.

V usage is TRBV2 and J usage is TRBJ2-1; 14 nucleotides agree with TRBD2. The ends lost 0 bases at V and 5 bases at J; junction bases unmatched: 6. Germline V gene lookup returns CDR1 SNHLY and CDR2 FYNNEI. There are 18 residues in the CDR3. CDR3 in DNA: TGTGCCAGCAGTGAAGCACCGGGACTAGCGGGAGATGACAATGAGCAGTTCTTC. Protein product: CASSEAPGLAGDDNEQFF.

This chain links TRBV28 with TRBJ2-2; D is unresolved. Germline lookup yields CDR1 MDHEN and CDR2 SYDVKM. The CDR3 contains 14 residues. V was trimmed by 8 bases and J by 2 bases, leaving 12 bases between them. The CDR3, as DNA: TGTGCCAGCTGGGAAAGGACCAACACCGGGGAGCTGTTTTTT. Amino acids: CASWERTNTGELFF.

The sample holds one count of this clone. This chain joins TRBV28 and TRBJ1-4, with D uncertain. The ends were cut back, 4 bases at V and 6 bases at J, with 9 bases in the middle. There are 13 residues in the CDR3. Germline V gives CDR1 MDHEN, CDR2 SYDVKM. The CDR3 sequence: CASSWIRDEKLFF. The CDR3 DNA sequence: TGTGCCAGCAGTTGGATTCGGGATGAAAAACTGTTTTTT.

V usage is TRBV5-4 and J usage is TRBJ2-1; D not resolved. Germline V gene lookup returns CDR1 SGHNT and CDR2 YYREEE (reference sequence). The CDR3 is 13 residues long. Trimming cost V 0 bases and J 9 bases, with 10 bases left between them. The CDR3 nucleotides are TGTGCCAGCAGCTTGGAAAGAGGTGTTGAGCAGTTCTTC. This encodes CASSLERGVEQFF.

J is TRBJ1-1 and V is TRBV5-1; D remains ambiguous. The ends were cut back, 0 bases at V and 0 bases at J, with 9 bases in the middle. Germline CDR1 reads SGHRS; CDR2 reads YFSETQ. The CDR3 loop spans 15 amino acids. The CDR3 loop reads CASSLGFAMNTEAFF. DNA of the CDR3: TGCGCCAGCAGCTTGGGTTTCGCCATGAACACTGAAGCTTTCTTT.

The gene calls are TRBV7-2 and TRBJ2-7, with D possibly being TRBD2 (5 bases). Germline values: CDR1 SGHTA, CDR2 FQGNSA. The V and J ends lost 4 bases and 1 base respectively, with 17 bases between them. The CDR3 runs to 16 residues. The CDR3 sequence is CASSSKVGAGSYEQYF. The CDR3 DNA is TGTGCCAGCAGCTCAAAGGTGGGAGCTGGATCCTACGAGCAGTACTTC.

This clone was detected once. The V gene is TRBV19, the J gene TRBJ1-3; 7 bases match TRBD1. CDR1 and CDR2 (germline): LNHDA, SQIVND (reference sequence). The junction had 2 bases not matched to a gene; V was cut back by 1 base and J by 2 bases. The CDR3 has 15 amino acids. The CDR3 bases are TGTGCCAGTAGTATAGGGACAGGTACTGGAAACACCATATATTTT. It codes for CASSIGTGTGNTIYF.

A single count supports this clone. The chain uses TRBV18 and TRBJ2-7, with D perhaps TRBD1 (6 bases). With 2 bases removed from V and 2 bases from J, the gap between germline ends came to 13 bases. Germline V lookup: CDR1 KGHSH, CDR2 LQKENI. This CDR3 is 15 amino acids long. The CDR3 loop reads CASSPLTGTTYEQYF. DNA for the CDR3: TGTGCCAGCTCACCATTGACAGGAACTACCTACGAGCAGTACTTC.

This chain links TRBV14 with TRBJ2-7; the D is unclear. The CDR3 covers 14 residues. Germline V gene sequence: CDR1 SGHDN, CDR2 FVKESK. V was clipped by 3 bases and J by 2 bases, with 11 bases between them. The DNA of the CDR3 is TGTGCCAGCAGCCAGTGGGTCGGTACCTACGAGCAGTACTTC. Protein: CASSQWVGTYEQYF. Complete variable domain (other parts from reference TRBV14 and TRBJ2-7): EAGVTQFPSHSVIEKGQTVTLRCDPISGHDNLYWYRRVMGKEIKFLLHFVKESKQDESGMPNNRFLAERTGGTYSTLKVQPAELEDSGVYFCASSQWVGTYEQYFGPGTRLTVT.

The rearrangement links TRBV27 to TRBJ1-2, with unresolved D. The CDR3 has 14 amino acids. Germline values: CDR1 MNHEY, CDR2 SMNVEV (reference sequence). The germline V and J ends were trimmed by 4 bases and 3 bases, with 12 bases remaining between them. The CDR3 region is CASSSHAPYYGYTF. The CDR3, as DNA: TGTGCCAGCAGTTCCCATGCCCCTTACTATGGCTACACCTTC.